This T cell receptor beta chain is drawn from a study of CD8 T cells in ankylosing spondylitis. About this clonotype itself: Its specificity is not known.

TCRdb reprocessed the 5' RACE reads via MiXCR and lists one record per CDR3 protein. The repertoire includes around 770,000 distinct CDR3 sequences, about 10% of them detected once, and approximately 0.46% sits in the top ten. CDR1 SEHNR and CDR2 FQNEAQ come from the germline V gene (reference sequence). The CDR3 covers 16 residues. V dropped 4 bases and J dropped 3; count of bases not matched to a gene: 6. Study-level results: Ankylosing spondylitis blood appeared to carry a characteristic TCR beta motif of roughly eight highly homologous variants.

The specimen was blood, either unsorted or a sorted T cell fraction (not recorded which). This sequence was found in a male donor with ankylosing spondylitis. The chain recombines TRBV7-9 with TRBJ2-2; 9 nucleotides line up with TRBD2. The DNA for the CDR3 is TGTGCCAGCAGCTCCGGACTAGCGAGATACACCGGGGAGCTGTTTTTT. Its translation: CASSSGLARYTGELFF.